Following are 5 T cell receptor beta chains from one sample sequenced in a study of cytomegalovirus exposure and HLA in healthy donors (dated by TCRdb to 2017 to 2019). The library relied on the immunoSEQ multiplex PCR assay. For the multiplex PCR, a mixture combining 60 forward primers for TCR Vbeta segments and 13 reverse primers for TCR Jbeta segments was used. As stored in TCRdb, this immuneACCESS dataset retains in-frame rearrangements with V and J assigned. A fraction of the clones does not appear; measured against another copy, unresolved V genes explain less than half of the discrepancy, and the remainder lacks a known reason. In this sample the table shows hundreds of thousands of clones, roughly 90% of which occur a single time. Clones ranked in the top ten supply over 0.95% of the sample. The specimen sequenced was PBMCs. These receptors all stem from a woman aged 18-30 years in good health and CMV-seronegative.

The J gene is TRBJ2-2, the V gene TRBV7-9, with 9 bases that match TRBD1. The trim removed 1 base at V and 6 bases at J, leaving 0 bases unmatched. Germline V gene sequence: CDR1 SEHNR, CDR2 FQNEAQ (reference sequence). The length of the CDR3 is 14 residues. This CDR3 reads CASSLGQGAGELFF. DNA for the CDR3: TGTGCCAGCAGCTTAGGACAGGGGGCCGGGGAGCTGTTTTTT.

The V gene is TRBV27, the J gene TRBJ1-2; possibly TRBD1 for D (5 bases). The CDR3 has 15 amino acids. Germline-derived CDR1 and CDR2 are MNHEY and SMNVEV (reference sequence). The V end was cut by 5 bases, the J end by 4 bases, with 17 bases between. As DNA, the CDR3 is TGTGCCAGCAGTCCCAACCGATGGACAATCTATGGCTACACCTTC. This translates into CASSPNRWTIYGYTF.

The chain joins TRBV13 to TRBJ1-2; tentative D call: TRBD1 (6 bases). CDR1 is PRHDT, CDR2 FYEKMQ, per germline (reference sequence). Trimming removed 6 bases at V and 7 bases at J, with 12 bases between. The CDR3 has 12 residues. The CDR3 sequence: CASSVQGGGYTF. The CDR3 bases are TGTGCCAGCAGTGTACAGGGCGGTGGCTACACCTTC.

This chain uses TRBV5-1 with TRBJ2-7; D possibly corresponds to TRBD1 (5 bases). CDR3 size: 14 residues. Between the trimmed V and J ends, which lost 5 bases and 5 bases, there was a span of 17 bases. The germline V gene has CDR1 SGHRS and CDR2 YFSETQ. CDR3 loop: CASRLGSGWNEQYF. CDR3 nucleotides: TGCGCCAGCAGACTTGGGTCAGGGTGGAACGAGCAGTACTTC.

The genes are TRBV27 and TRBJ1-1; 8 bases map to TRBD1. Germline CDR1 and CDR2: MNHEY and SMNVEV (reference sequence). CDR3 size: 17 residues. The V gene end was trimmed by 1 base and the J gene end by 0 bases; junction bases not matched to a gene: 7. The CDR3 loop is CASSLWGRGQMNTEAFF. The CDR3 DNA sequence: TGTGCCAGCAGTTTATGGGGCAGGGGGCAGATGAACACTGAAGCTTTCTTT.